The entry below describes one TCR beta chain. Its matching antigen is unknown. The record originates from a study of cytomegalovirus exposure and HLA in healthy donors. The CDR3 runs to 13 residues. The V end lost 7 bases, the J end lost 7 bases, and 13 bases lay between the germline ends. The germline gives CDR1 SNHLY, CDR2 FYNNEI. Study results and limitations: Researchers reported from a later analysis that most CMV-associated TCR beta chains appeared HLA-restricted. Several of the most significant clusters appeared, in a later analysis, to be linked to common viral pathogens.

60 Vbeta and 13 Jbeta primers were used in PCR. Clones were sequenced by immunoSEQ multiplex PCR, and TCRdb holds only the in-frame ones, with some missing. The data show roughly 63,000 clones, more than 70% seen once. This TCR was sampled from a woman aged 35 to 49 in good health and CMV-seropositive. Sequencing was done on a sample of PBMCs. The V call is TRBV2, the J call TRBJ1-4, with D hard to call. This chain's CDR3 is CASIRVLGEKLFF. CDR3 nucleotides: TGTGCCAGCATTCGGGTGCTGGGTGAAAAACTGTTTTTT.